Shown below are 28 T cell receptor beta chains from a single sample sequenced in a study of T cell clonality in common variable immunodeficiency. No antigens are known for them. Regarding the study as a whole: Reportedly, TCR beta sequences from common variable immunodeficiency showed fewer deletions and N-nucleotide insertions.

Only in-frame clones appear in the TCRdb table, and some are missing; sequencing was by immunoSEQ multiplex PCR. In total the sample includes 30,000 to 35,000 clones, none of them seen once. Sequencing was carried out using peripheral blood mononuclear cells. Receptors were obtained from a human donor with common variable immunodeficiency.

Concerning this clone: The read is 3 residues too short to cover the CDR3 end, so that end is filled in from the germline J gene. This rearrangement joins TRBV2 to TRBJ1-1, with D uncertain. Trimming pared 7 bases from V and 0 bases from J, leaving 9 bases between. The CDR3 is made up of 13 amino acids. The germline CDR1 and CDR2 sequences are SNHLY and FYNNEI. CDR3 sequence reads: CASTQGLNTEAFF. Incomplete CDR3 DNA: TGTGCCAGCACCCAAGGTCTGAACACTGAA.

Concerning this clone itself: The CDR3 extends 3 residues past the end of the read, so its final part is completed from the germline J gene. The V call is TRBV5-4, the J call TRBJ2-7; D remains unclear. Germline CDR1 reads SGHNT; CDR2 reads YYREEE (reference sequence). The CDR3 runs to 13 residues. Trimming removed 4 bases from V and 3 bases from J, with 11 bases in between. CDR3 loop: CASSAERVYEQYF. The covered CDR3 bases are TGTGCCAGCAGCGCAGAAAGAGTCTACGAG.

This clone was picked up many times. The read gets to within 3 residues of the CDR3 end, and the germline J gene fills in the rest. The chain carries TRBV2 and TRBJ1-1; D remains unclear. The V end was cut by 7 bases, the J end by 3 bases, with 12 bases between. Germline loops: CDR1 SNHLY, CDR2 FYNNEI. This CDR3 spans 13 amino acids. CDR3: CASTMDGDTEAFF. CDR3 DNA, as far as it was read: TGTGCCAGCACTATGGACGGGGACACTGAA.

This clone showed up many times. Read data end 3 residues before the CDR3 end; the end is taken from the germline J gene. The chain combines TRBV14 with TRBJ2-3; D gene uncertain. Trimming took 3 bases from V and 2 from J, leaving 9 bases between them. This CDR3 has 14 amino acids. Germline V gene sequence: CDR1 SGHDN, CDR2 FVKESK. The part of the CDR3 DNA that was read is TGTGCCAGCAGCCAGGGCCCGCTCACAGATACG. It specifies CASSQGPLTDT. The full-length CDR3 reads as CASSQGPLTDTQYF.

This clone occurred many times. The read ends 3 residues before the CDR3 terminus; that terminus is restored from the germline J gene. This chain uses TRBV20-1 with TRBJ1-5, with 8 nucleotides matching TRBD1. Germline CDR1 DFQATT, CDR2 SNEGSKA (reference sequence). The junction had 4 bases not matched to a gene; V was cut back by 3 bases and J by 6 bases. CDR3 length: 13 amino acids. CDR3 in amino acids: CSARGTGSQPQHF. The CDR3 DNA, read in part, is TGCAGTGCTAGGGGGACAGGTAGTCAGCCC.

This clone was seen at least ten times. The read terminates 3 residues before the CDR3 end, so the remaining end is supplied by the germline J gene. V and J are TRBV4-1 and TRBJ2-7; tentatively, D is TRBD2 (6 bases). V gave up 1 base and J gave up 3 bases, with 10 bases separating them. CDR3 size: 14 residues. Germline V gene data show CDR1 as MGHRA and CDR2 as YSYEKL. The CDR3 region is CASSQVNGGYEQYF. The covered CDR3 bases are TGCGCCAGCAGCCAAGTAAACGGGGGCTACGAG.

Remarks on this clone: Coverage ceases 3 residues before the CDR3 finishes, and the germline J gene fills in the end. The V and J genes are TRBV7-6 and TRBJ2-5; D possibly matches TRBD1 or TRBD2 (5 bases each). Germline V CDR1 and CDR2: SGHVS, FNYEAQ. The CDR3 is 15 residues long. With 1 base removed from V and 2 bases from J, the gap between germline ends came to 11 bases. The part of the CDR3 DNA that was read is TGTGCCAGCAGCTTAGGACAGAGGGGTCAAGAGACC. Its translation: CASSLGQRGQET. In full, the CDR3 is CASSLGQRGQETQYF. The full variable domain, rest sourced from reference TRBV7-6 and TRBJ2-5, is GAGVSQSPRYKVTKRGQDVALRCDPISGHVSLYWYRQALGQGPEFLTYFNYEAQQDKSGLPNDRFSAERPEGSISTLTIQRTEQRDSAMYRCASSLGQRGQETQYFGPGTRLLVL.

This clone was seen only a few times. The CDR3 end is not reached by the read, which stops 3 residues before it; the germline J gene fills it in. V gene TRBV7-9 combines with J gene TRBJ1-5, with 10 bases aligning to TRBD1. This CDR3 is built from 15 residues. Unmatched junction bases numbered 10, after V lost 7 bases and J lost 7 bases. In germline, CDR1 is SEHNR, CDR2 FQNEAQ (reference sequence). The part of the CDR3 DNA that was read is TGTGCCAGCACCAGGACAGGGGGGTTCGAACAGCCC. This sequence encodes CASTRTGGFEQP. The complete CDR3 reads CASTRTGGFEQPQHF.

For this clone: Sequencing ends 3 residues short of the CDR3 end; the germline J gene provides the rest. The chain joins TRBV6-2 or TRBV6-3 to TRBJ1-5; maybe TRBD1 (6 bases). The CDR3 has 15 residues. V lost 7 bases and J 1 base, leaving 14 bases between the germline ends. CDR1 is MNHEY, CDR2 SVGEGT, per germline. The CDR3 DNA, read in part, is TGTGCCAGCACCCTTTTCGGACAGAGCAATCAGCCC. This codes for CASTLFGQSNQP. The whole CDR3 region reads CASTLFGQSNQPQHF.

This clone appeared many times. The CDR3 end lies 3 residues beyond the end of the read and is filled in from the germline J gene. The V call is TRBV5-5, the J call TRBJ2-2; D unclear. Trimming cost V 4 bases and J 9 bases, with 13 bases left between them. Germline V CDR1 and CDR2: SGHKS, YYEKEE (reference sequence). The CDR3 sequence is 13 residues long. Partial CDR3 DNA: TGTGCCAGCAGCACGACGGGTTCCCGGGAG. This codes for CASSTTGSRE. The CDR3 reads in full as CASSTTGSRELFF. Full variable domain (rest looked up from reference TRBV5-5 and TRBJ2-2): DAGVTQSPTHLIKTRGQQVTLRCSPISGHKSVSWYQQVLGQGPQFIFQYYEKEERGRGNFPDRFSARQFPNYSSELNVNALLLGDSALYLCASSTTGSRELFFGEGSRLTVL.

This clone turned up a few times. The CDR3 protein is CASIPSEAPGENSPLHF. CDR3 bases read: TGTGCCAGTATTCCCAGCGAGGCACCCGGGGAAAATTCACCC. The rearrangement links TRBV19 to TRBJ1-6; D ambiguous. The CDR3 goes on 3 residues after the read ends, and that part is filled in from the germline J gene. The V end lost 7 bases, the J end lost 7 bases, and 23 bases lay between the germline ends. This CDR3 comprises 17 residues. Germline V CDR1 and CDR2: LNHDA, SQIVND (reference sequence).

There are a few counts of this clone. The read terminates 3 residues ahead of where the CDR3 ends, so the germline J gene completes it. The chain couples TRBV6-1 to TRBJ1-3; unclear D gene. The germline gives CDR1 MNHNS, CDR2 SASEGT. This CDR3 region has 16 residues. Trimming removed 2 bases at V and 0 bases at J, with 11 bases between. This CDR3 is CASSEFAVSSGNTIYF. The sequenced part of the CDR3 DNA is TGTGCCAGCAGTGAATTTGCCGTCAGCTCTGGAAACACC.

There are a few counts of this clone. The read finishes 3 residues shy of the CDR3 end, and the germline J gene is used to complete it. The rearrangement uses TRBV7-8 and TRBJ1-6; no definite D call. Germline CDR1 and CDR2: SGHVS and FQNEAQ. This CDR3 spans 17 amino acids. The ends were cut back, 5 bases at V and 5 bases at J, with 19 bases in the middle. CDR3 sequence reads: CASSLRPPSGDNSPLHF. Incomplete CDR3 DNA: TGTGCCAGCAGCCTCCGTCCCCCCTCCGGGGATAATTCACCC.

Ten or more counts support this clone. Read coverage stops 3 residues before the CDR3 terminus; the germline J gene supplies the remainder. The rearrangement joins TRBV18 to TRBJ2-1; 10 nucleotides agree with TRBD2. With 2 bases clipped from V and 6 bases from J, the junction kept 4 bases outside the gene matches. CDR1 and CDR2 from the germline V gene are KGHSH and LQKENI. The CDR3 runs 15 residues. The CDR3 DNA, read in part, is TGTGCCAGCTCACCAGTGCCTAGCGGGGGCAATGAG. Translated: CASSPVPSGGNE. The whole CDR3 region reads CASSPVPSGGNEQFF. The full variable domain, completed using reference TRBV18 and TRBJ2-1, is NAGVMQNPRHLVRRRGQEARLRCSPMKGHSHVYWYRQLPEEGLKFMVYLQKENIIDESGMPKERFSAEFPKEGPSILRIQQVVRGDSAAYFCASSPVPSGGNEQFFGPGTRLTVL.

This clone was counted a few times. The read is 3 residues too short to cover the CDR3 end, so that end is filled in from the germline J gene. This rearrangement joins TRBV30 to TRBJ1-5; D is unclear. The germline CDR1 and CDR2 sequences are GTSNPN and SVGIG (reference sequence). The CDR3 totals 17 residues. The V end was cut by 8 bases, the J end by 0 bases, with 23 bases between. The sequenced CDR3 bases are TGTGCCAGTAGCCTATACGGACCAGACTATAGCAATCAGCCC. Amino acid sequence: CASSLYGPDYSNQP. In full, the CDR3 reads CASSLYGPDYSNQPQHF.

This clone was observed many times. The read gets to within 3 residues of the CDR3 end, and the germline J gene fills in the rest. The chain links TRBV5-1 to TRBJ1-4; D is perhaps TRBD1 (6 bases). This CDR3 has 15 amino acids. The V gene's germline CDR1 is SGHRS and CDR2 YFSETQ. Trimming removed 4 bases from V and 8 bases from J, with 18 bases in between. The part of the CDR3 DNA that was read is TGCGCCAGCAGCCCCGGGACAACGGGTGGGGAAAAA. Its protein is CASSPGTTGGEK. The CDR3 as a whole reads CASSPGTTGGEKLFF.

In this sample, this clone turned up many times. The read comes to an end 3 residues before the CDR3 does, leaving the germline J gene to fill in the end. The chain carries TRBV14 and TRBJ1-2; no reliable D call. Germline-derived CDR1 and CDR2 are SGHDN and FVKESK. The CDR3 contains 17 residues. CDR3 DNA (partial): TGTGCCAGCAGCCAAGGGGTACTAGCGGGGTCGCAAGAGACC. Residues: CASSQGVLAGSQET. The whole CDR3 reads CASSQGVLAGSQETYTF.

There are a few counts of this clone. The CDR3 extends 3 residues past the end of the read, so its final part is completed from the germline J gene. The chain links TRBV6-2 or TRBV6-3 to TRBJ2-5; 9 bases match TRBD2. Germline trimming cut 5 bases from V and 5 bases from J; bases unmatched to any gene: 6. CDR3 size: 14 residues. From germline, CDR1 is MNHEY and CDR2 SVGEGT. The CDR3 here is CASSRGGRVETQYF. The part of the CDR3 DNA that was read is TGTGCCAGCAGTCGCGGCGGGAGGGTTGAGACC.

This clone is labeled medium-sized (0.01 to 0.1%). The read falls 3 residues short of the CDR3 end, and the missing part is taken from the germline J gene. The V call is TRBV20-1, the J call TRBJ2-3; weak D call: TRBD2 (6 bases). This CDR3 is 15 amino acids long. Germline V CDR1 and CDR2: DFQATT, SNEGSKA (reference sequence). V was cut by 5 bases and J by 0 bases, with 15 bases left in between. The CDR3: CSARLAVPSTDTQYF. CDR3 DNA (partial): TGCAGTGCTCGATTAGCGGTACCTAGCACAGATACG.

Notes on this clone: The sequenced fragment ends 3 residues before the CDR3 boundary, so the rest is inferred from the germline J gene. J is TRBJ2-5 and V is TRBV18; TRBD1 agrees at 10 bases. V gave up 3 bases and J gave up 6 bases; unmatched junction bases: 10. Germline CDR1 reads KGHSH; CDR2 reads LQKENI. CDR3 size: 16 residues. The covered CDR3 bases are TGTGCCAGCTCACCGACGAGGGACAGGGGAAATAAGACC. It specifies CASSPTRDRGNKT. The whole CDR3 is CASSPTRDRGNKTQYF.

In the case of this clone: With the read ending 3 residues before the CDR3 end, the germline J gene is used to fill in that end. The rearrangement uses TRBV2 and TRBJ1-1, with TRBD1 matching 7 bases. Per germline, CDR1 SNHLY and CDR2 FYNNEI. Trimming at V came to 11 bases and at J to 5 bases, leaving 11 bases not matched to a gene. The CDR3 runs 13 residues. CDR3 DNA, as far as it was read: TGTGCCGCCGAGGGGGCGGCGGGGACTGAA. It translates to CAAEGAAGTE. The complete CDR3 sequence is CAAEGAAGTEAFF.

This clone was detected a few times. The CDR3 end is not reached by the read, which stops 3 residues before it; the germline J gene fills it in. The chain has TRBV10-2 and TRBJ2-3, with TRBD1 identical over 9 bases. V lost 6 bases to trimming and J lost 7 bases; unmatched junction nucleotides: 2. The germline CDR1 and CDR2 sequences are WSHSY and SAAADI. The CDR3 totals 12 residues. The CDR3 region is CASRDRGNTQYF. Incomplete CDR3 DNA: TGCGCCAGCAGGGACAGGGGAAATACG.

This clone was detected only a few times. The read is 3 residues too short to cover the CDR3 end, so that end is filled in from the germline J gene. V usage is TRBV7-8 and J usage is TRBJ2-7; no firm D call. The V and J ends lost 0 bases and 0 bases respectively, with 3 bases between them. The CDR3 has 13 residues. The germline gives CDR1 SGHVS, CDR2 FQNEAQ. The CDR3 DNA, read in part, is TGTGCCAGCAGCTTAGCCAGCTCCTACGAG. Its translation is CASSLASSYE. The full CDR3 protein is CASSLASSYEQYF.

There are a few counts of this clone. The read gets to within 3 residues of the CDR3 end, and the germline J gene fills in the rest. This chain joins TRBV20-1 and TRBJ2-5, with 7 positions matching TRBD2. This CDR3 is built from 16 residues. The germline V gene has CDR1 DFQATT and CDR2 SNEGSKA (reference sequence). The ends lost 1 base at V and 5 bases at J; junction bases unmatched: 13. The CDR3 DNA, read in part, is TGCAGTGCTAGAGCTTTTGGTCGGGCGGGAGTGGAGACC. Translation gives CSARAFGRAGVET. The complete CDR3 protein is CSARAFGRAGVETQYF.

This clone has only a few counts. The CDR3 goes on 3 residues after the read ends, and that part is filled in from the germline J gene. V gene TRBV7-9 combines with J gene TRBJ2-2; tentative D call: TRBD1 (6 bases). The CDR3 is 15 amino acids. The V end was cut by 4 bases, the J end by 5 bases, with 14 bases between. The V gene's germline CDR1 is SEHNR and CDR2 FQNEAQ (reference sequence). The CDR3 DNA, read in part, is TGTGCCAGCAGCTCCGTAGGACAGCAGACCGGGGAG. This sequence encodes CASSSVGQQTGE. The whole CDR3 reads CASSSVGQQTGELFF.

In its sample, this clone was seen many times. The read comes to an end 3 residues before the CDR3 does, leaving the germline J gene to fill in the end. This chain links TRBV10-3 with TRBJ2-7, with TRBD1 identical over 11 bases. J was trimmed by 5 bases and V by 4 bases; bases with no gene match: 7. CDR3 size: 15 residues. Germline V gene sequence: CDR1 ENHRY, CDR2 SYGVKD. The part of the CDR3 DNA that was read is TGTGCCATCAGTGCTCCGGGACAGGGGGATGACGAG. Its protein product is CAISAPGQGDDE. The whole CDR3 protein reads CAISAPGQGDDEQYF.

This clone was picked up many times. Partial CDR3 DNA: TGTGCCAGTAGTGGACAGGGGAAAGATACG. Translated, it gives CASSGQGKDT. The full CDR3 reads CASSGQGKDTQYF. This chain links TRBV19 with TRBJ2-3; 9 bases fit TRBD1. Coverage ceases 3 residues before the CDR3 finishes, and the germline J gene fills in the end. This CDR3 has 13 amino acids. Germline lookup yields CDR1 LNHDA and CDR2 SQIVND (reference sequence). The J segment lost 5 bases and the V segment lost 5 bases, leaving 2 bases of the junction unmatched.

This clone has ten or more counts. The CDR3 end is not reached by the read, which stops 3 residues before it; the germline J gene fills it in. In the same sample, other DNA sequences code for this CDR3. This chain joins TRBV3-1 (or the pseudogene TRBV3-2) and TRBJ1-4, with 10 positions matching TRBD1. This CDR3 contains 14 residues. The germline CDR1 and CDR2 sequences are LGHDT and YNNKEL (reference sequence). The junction had 4 bases not matched to a gene; V was cut back by 5 bases and J by 7 bases. The CDR3 sequence is CASSGTGEGEKLFF. The covered CDR3 bases are TGTGCCAGCAGCGGGACAGGGGAAGGTGAAAAA.